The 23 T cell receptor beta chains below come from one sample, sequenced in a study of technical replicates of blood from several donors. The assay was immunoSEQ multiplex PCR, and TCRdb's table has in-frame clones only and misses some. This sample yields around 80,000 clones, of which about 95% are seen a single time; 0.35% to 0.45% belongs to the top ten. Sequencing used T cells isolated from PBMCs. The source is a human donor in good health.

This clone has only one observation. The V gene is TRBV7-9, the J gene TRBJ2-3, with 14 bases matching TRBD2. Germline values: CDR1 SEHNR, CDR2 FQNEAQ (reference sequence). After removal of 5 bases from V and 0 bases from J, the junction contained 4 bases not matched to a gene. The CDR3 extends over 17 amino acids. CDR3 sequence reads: CASSRTSGRSSTDTQYF. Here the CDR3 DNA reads TGTGCCAGCAGCAGGACTAGCGGGAGGTCTAGCACAGATACGCAGTATTTT.

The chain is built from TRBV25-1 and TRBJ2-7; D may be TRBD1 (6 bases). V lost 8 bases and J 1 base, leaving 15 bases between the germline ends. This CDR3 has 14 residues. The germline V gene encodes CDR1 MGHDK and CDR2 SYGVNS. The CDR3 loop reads CASSGDTASYEQYF. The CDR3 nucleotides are TGTGCCAGCTCCGGGGACACCGCTTCCTACGAGCAGTACTTC.

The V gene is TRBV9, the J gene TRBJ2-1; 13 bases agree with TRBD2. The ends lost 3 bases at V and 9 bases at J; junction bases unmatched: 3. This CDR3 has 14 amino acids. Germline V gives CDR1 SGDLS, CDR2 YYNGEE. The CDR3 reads CASSGTSGSSEQFF. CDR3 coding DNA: TGTGCCAGCAGCGGGACTAGCGGGAGCAGTGAGCAGTTCTTC.

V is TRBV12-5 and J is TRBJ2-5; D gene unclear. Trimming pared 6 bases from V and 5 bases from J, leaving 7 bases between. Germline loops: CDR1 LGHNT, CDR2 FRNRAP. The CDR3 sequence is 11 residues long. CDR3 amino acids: CASGTRETQYF. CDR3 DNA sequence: TGTGCTAGTGGCACTCGGGAGACCCAGTACTTC.

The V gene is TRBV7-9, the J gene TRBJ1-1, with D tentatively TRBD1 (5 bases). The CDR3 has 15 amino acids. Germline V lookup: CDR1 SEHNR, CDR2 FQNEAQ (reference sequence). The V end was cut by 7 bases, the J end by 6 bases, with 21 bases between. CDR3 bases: TGTGCCAGCATTCAAGAGGGCAGGGAGGGACCTGAAGCTTTCTTT. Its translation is CASIQEGREGPEAFF. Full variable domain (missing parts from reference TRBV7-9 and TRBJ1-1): DTGVSQNPRHKITKRGQNVTFRCDPISEHNRLYWYRQTLGQGPEFLTYFQNEAQLEKSRLLSDRFSAERPKGSFSTLEIQRTEQGDSAMYLCASIQEGREGPEAFFGQGTRLTVV.

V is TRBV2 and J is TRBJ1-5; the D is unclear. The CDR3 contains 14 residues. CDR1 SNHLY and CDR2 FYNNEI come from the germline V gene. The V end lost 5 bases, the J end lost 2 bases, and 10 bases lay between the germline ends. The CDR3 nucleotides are TGTGCCAGCAGTCGTGGGAGCGGCAATCAGCCCCAGCATTTT. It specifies CASSRGSGNQPQHF.

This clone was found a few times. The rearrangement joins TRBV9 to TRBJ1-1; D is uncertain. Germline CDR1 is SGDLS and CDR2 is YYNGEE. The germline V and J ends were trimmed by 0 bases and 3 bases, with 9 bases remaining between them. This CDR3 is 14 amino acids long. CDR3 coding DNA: TGTGCCAGCAGCGTAGGTCCCGGGTACACTGAAGCTTTCTTT. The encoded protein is CASSVGPGYTEAFF.

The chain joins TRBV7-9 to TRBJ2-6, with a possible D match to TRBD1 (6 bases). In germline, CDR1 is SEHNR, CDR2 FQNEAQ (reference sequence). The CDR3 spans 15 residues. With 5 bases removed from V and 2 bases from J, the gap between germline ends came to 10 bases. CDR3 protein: CASSPHRAGANVLTF. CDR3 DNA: TGTGCCAGCAGCCCCCACAGGGCTGGGGCCAACGTCCTGACTTTC.

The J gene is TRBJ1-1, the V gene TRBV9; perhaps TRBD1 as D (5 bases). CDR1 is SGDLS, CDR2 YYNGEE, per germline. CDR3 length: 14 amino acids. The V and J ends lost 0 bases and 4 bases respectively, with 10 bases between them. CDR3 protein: CASSVGGGVTEAFF. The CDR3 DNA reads TGTGCCAGCAGCGTAGGCGGGGGGGTCACTGAAGCTTTCTTT.

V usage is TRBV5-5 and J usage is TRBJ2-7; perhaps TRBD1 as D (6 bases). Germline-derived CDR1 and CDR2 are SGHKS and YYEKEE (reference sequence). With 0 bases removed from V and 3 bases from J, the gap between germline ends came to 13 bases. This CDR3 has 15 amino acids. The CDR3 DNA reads TGTGCCAGCAGCTTGGAGGGCAGGGGCTACTACGAGCAGTACTTC. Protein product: CASSLEGRGYYEQYF.

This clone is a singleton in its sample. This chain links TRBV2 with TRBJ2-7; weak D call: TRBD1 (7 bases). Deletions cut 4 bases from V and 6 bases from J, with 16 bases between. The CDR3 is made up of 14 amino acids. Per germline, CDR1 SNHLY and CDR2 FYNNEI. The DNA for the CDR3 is TGTGCCAGCAGTGTAGGCGAGCAGGGGGGCGAGCAGTACTTC. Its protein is CASSVGEQGGEQYF.

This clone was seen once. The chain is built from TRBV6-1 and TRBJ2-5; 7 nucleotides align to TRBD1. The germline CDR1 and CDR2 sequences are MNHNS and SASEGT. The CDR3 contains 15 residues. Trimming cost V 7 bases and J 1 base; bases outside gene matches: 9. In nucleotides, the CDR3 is TGTGCCAGCACTAGAATGGACAGGTCCCAAGAGACCCAGTACTTC. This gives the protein CASTRMDRSQETQYF.

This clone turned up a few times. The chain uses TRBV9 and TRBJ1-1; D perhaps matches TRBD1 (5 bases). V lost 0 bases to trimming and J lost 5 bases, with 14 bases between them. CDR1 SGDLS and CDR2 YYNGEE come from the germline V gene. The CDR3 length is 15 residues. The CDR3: CASSVGGGARTEAFF. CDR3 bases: TGTGCCAGCAGCGTAGGAGGTGGGGCTAGGACTGAAGCTTTCTTT.

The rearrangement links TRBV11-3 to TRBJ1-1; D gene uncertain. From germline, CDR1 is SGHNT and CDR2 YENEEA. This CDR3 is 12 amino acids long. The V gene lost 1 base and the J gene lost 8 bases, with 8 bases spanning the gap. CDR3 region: CASSLVTSEAFF. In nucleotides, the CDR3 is TGTGCCAGCAGCTTAGTTACATCCGAAGCTTTCTTT.

In nucleotides, the CDR3 is TGTGCCACCAGCAGAGATCGAGGACTTGGAAACACCATATATTTT. Translation gives CATSRDRGLGNTIYF. V gene TRBV15 combines with J gene TRBJ1-3; D is unclear. V was shortened by 0 bases and J by 3 bases, with 9 bases between the two germline ends. CDR1 is LNHNV and CDR2 is YYDKDF in the germline V gene (reference sequence). This CDR3 contains 15 residues.

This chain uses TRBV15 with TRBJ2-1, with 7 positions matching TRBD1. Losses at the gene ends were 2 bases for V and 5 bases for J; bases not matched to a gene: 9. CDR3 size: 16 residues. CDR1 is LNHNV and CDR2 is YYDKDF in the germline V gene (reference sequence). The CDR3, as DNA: TGTGCCACCAGCAGACTTCTAGCAGGGGGTGACAATGAGCAGTTCTTC. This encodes CATSRLLAGGDNEQFF. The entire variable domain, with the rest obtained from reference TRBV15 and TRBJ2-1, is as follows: DAMVIQNPRYQVTQFGKPVTLSCSQTLNHNVMYWYQQKSSQAPKLLFHYYDKDFNNEADTPDNFQSRRPNTSFCFLDIRSPGLGDTAMYLCATSRLLAGGDNEQFFGPGTRLTVL.

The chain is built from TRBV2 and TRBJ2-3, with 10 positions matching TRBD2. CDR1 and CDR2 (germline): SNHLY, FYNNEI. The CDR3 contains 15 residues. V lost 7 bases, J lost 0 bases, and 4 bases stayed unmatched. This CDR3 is CASKTSGVSTDTQYF. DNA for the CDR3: TGTGCCAGCAAAACTAGCGGGGTTAGCACAGATACGCAGTATTTT.

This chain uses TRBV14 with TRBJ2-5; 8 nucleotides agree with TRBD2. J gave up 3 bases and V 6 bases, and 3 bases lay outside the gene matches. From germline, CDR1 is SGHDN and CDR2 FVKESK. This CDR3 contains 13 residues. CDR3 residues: CASRKAGEETQYF. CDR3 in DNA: TGTGCCAGCAGGAAAGCGGGAGAAGAGACCCAGTACTTC. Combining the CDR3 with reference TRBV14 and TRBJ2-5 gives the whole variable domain EAGVTQFPSHSVIEKGQTVTLRCDPISGHDNLYWYRRVMGKEIKFLLHFVKESKQDESGMPNNRFLAERTGGTYSTLKVQPAELEDSGVYFCASRKAGEETQYFGPGTRLLVL.

The CDR3 spells CASSPGQALDTQYF. In nucleotides, the CDR3 is TGTGCCAGCAGCCCTGGACAGGCGTTAGATACGCAGTATTTT. V gene TRBV28 combines with J gene TRBJ2-3, with 7 bases matching TRBD1. Unmatched junction bases numbered 8, after V lost 6 bases and J lost 5 bases. Per germline, CDR1 MDHEN and CDR2 SYDVKM. The CDR3 extends over 14 amino acids.

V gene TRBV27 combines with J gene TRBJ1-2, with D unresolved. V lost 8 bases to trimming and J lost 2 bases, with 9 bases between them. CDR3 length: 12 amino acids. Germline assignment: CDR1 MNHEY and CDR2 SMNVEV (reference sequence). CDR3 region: CASGPLNYGYTF. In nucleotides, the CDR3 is TGTGCCAGCGGCCCGCTGAACTATGGCTACACCTTC.

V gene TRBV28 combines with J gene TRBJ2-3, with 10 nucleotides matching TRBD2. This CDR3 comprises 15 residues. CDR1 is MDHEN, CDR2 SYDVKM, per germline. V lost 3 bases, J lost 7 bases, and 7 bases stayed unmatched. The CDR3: CASSLASGSSNTQYF. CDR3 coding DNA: TGTGCCAGCAGTTTGGCTAGCGGGAGTTCGAATACGCAGTATTTT.

CDR3 nucleotide sequence: TGTGCCAGCACCCTGGGACAGGTTTCAAGCTACGAGCAGTACTTC. Amino acid sequence: CASTLGQVSSYEQYF. The rearrangement joins TRBV28 to TRBJ2-7, with 8 positions matching TRBD1. The CDR3 is made up of 15 amino acids. Germline V gives CDR1 MDHEN, CDR2 SYDVKM. Unmatched junction bases numbered 11, after V lost 7 bases and J lost 3 bases.

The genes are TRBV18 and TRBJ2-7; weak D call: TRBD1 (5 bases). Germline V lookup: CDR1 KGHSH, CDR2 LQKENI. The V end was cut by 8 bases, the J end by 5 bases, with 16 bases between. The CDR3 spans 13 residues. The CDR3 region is CASRADRTDEQYF. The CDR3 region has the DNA TGTGCCAGCCGGGCTGACAGAACCGACGAGCAGTACTTC.